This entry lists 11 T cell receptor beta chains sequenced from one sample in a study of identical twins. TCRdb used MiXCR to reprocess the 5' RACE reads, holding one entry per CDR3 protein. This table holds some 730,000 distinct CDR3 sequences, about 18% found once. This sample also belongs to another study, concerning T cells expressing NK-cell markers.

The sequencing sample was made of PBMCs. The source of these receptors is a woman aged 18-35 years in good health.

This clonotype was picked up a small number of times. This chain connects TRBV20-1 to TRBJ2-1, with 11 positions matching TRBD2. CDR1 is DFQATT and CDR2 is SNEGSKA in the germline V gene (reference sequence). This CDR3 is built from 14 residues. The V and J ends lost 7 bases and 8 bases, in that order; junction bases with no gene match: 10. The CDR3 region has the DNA TGCAGTGGGAACCTAGCGGGAGGAGGGCATGAGCAGTTCTTC. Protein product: CSGNLAGGGHEQFF.

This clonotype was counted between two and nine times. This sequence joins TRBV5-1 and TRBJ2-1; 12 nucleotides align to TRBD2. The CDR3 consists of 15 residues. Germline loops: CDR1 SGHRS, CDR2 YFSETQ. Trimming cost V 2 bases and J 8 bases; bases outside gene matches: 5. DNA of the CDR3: TGCGCCAGCAGCTTACTAGCGGGAGGCAACCATGAGCAGTTCTTC. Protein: CASSLLAGGNHEQFF.

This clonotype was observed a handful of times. The CDR3 loop is CASSYDGTGNQPQHF. The CDR3 bases are TGTGCCAGCAGTTACGACGGGACAGGCAATCAGCCCCAGCATTTT. The chain links TRBV6-5 to TRBJ1-5; 7 bases map to TRBD1. The CDR3 runs 15 residues. Germline lookup yields CDR1 MNHEY and CDR2 SVGAGI. The trim removed 2 bases at V and 2 bases at J, leaving 3 bases unmatched.

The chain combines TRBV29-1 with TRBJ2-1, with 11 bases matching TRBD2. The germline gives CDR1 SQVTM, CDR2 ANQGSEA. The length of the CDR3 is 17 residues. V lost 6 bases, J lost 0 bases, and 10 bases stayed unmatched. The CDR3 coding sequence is TGCAGCGTGGGACTAGCGGACTCCCCTAGCTCCTACAATGAGCAGTTCTTC. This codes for CSVGLADSPSSYNEQFF.

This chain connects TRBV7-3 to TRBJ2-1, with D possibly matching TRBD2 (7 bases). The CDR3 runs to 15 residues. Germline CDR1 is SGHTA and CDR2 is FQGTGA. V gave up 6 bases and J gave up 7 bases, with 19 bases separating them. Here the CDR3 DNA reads TGTGCCAGCAGGAAAACTGGGGGGGCGCTGAATGAGCAGTTCTTC. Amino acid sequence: CASRKTGGALNEQFF.

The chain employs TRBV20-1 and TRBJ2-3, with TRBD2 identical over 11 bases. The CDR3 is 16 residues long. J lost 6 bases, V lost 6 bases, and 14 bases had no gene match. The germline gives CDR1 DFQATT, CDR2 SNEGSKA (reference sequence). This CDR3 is CSAAAGSGGARDTQYF. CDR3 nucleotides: TGCAGTGCGGCCGCGGGTAGCGGGGGGGCGAGGGATACGCAGTATTTT.

CDR3 coding DNA: TGTGCCAGCAGCTTATCATACGGGGTAGCGGTGAACACTGAAGCTTTCTTT. As protein: CASSLSYGVAVNTEAFF. This chain uses TRBV7-9 with TRBJ1-1; D remains unclear. With 2 bases removed from V and 0 bases from J, the gap between germline ends came to 16 bases. Germline values: CDR1 SEHNR, CDR2 FQNEAQ (reference sequence). This CDR3 is 17 amino acids long.

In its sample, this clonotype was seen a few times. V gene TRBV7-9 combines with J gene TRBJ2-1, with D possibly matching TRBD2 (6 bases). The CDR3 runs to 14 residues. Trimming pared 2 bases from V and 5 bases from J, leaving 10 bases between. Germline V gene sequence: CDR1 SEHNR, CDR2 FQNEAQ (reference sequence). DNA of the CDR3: TGTGCCAGCAGCTTATGGGAGGCACACAATGAGCAGTTCTTC. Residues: CASSLWEAHNEQFF.

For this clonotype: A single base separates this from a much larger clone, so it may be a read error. The CDR3 protein is CASSFEGVNTEAFF. For the CDR3, the DNA is TGCGCCAGCAGCTTCGAAGGGGTGAACACTGAAGCTTTCTTT. The chain joins TRBV5-1 to TRBJ1-1; D possibly corresponds to TRBD1 (5 bases). Germline V gene data show CDR1 as SGHRS and CDR2 as YFSETQ. The CDR3 is 14 residues long. V was trimmed by 2 bases and J by 0 bases, leaving 8 bases between them.

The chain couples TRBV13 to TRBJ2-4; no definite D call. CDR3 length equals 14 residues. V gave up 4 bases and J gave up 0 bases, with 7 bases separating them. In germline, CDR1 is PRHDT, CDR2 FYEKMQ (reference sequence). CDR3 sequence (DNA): TGTGCCAGCAGCTCTTATATAGCCAAAAACATTCAGTACTTC. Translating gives CASSSYIAKNIQYF.

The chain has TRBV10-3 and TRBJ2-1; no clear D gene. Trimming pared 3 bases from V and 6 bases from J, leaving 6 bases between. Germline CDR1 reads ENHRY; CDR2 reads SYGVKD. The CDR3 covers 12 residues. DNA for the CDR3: TGTGCCATCAGTGACGCGACCAATGAGCAGTTCTTC. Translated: CAISDATNEQFF.